This TCR beta chain was sequenced in a study of response to subunit inactivated influenza vaccine. Study results and limitations: Few new T cells, the authors suggested, are recruited by each seasonal influenza vaccination.

The V gene's germline CDR1 is SGHVS and CDR2 FQNEAQ. The V gene lost 10 bases and the J gene lost 0 bases, with 19 bases spanning the gap. CDR3 size: 16 residues. Remarks on this clonotype: Its target is not known.

TCRdb reanalysed the RT-PCR reads using MiXCR and keeps one entry per CDR3 protein. The sample contains about 240,000 distinct CDR3 sequences, less than 15% of which appear only once. The source is a man aged 45 to 65 who received an inactivated influenza vaccine. This material consisted of non-naive T cells sorted from PBMCs, taken 14 to 15 days before vaccination. The rearrangement joins TRBV7-8 to TRBJ2-4; D unresolved. The CDR3 reads CANDRDKPLAKNIQYF. The CDR3 coding sequence is TGTGCCAACGATCGCGACAAACCCCTAGCCAAAAACATTCAGTACTTC. The full variable domain, completed using reference TRBV7-8 and TRBJ2-4, is GAGVSQSPRYKVAKRGQDVALRCDPISGHVSLFWYQQALGQGPEFLTYFQNEAQLDKSGLPSDRFFAERPEGSVSTLKIQRTQQEDSAVYLCANDRDKPLAKNIQYFGAGTRLSVL.